This T cell receptor beta chain was observed in a study of breast tumors, draining lymph nodes, adjacent tissues. This clonotype is judged medium-sized. Its antigen is undetermined. Findings of the study overall: The lymph node origin of tumor T cells was framed as consistent with a hypothesis, not demonstrated. Tumors had less TCR diversity than lymph nodes, more than nontumor tissue.

Per the germline V gene, CDR1 is SGHNT and CDR2 is YENEEA. This CDR3 contains 14 residues. V lost 2 bases, J lost 4 bases, and 11 bases lay in between. TCRdb used MiXCR to reprocess the multiplex PCR reads, holding one entry per CDR3 protein. The sample carries 15,000 or so distinct CDR3 sequences, 45% recorded once. The material sequenced was tumor-adjacent breast tissue. This receptor was taken from a female donor with breast cancer. Some clones in this sample may be carry-over from other donors' samples. The chain has TRBV11-3 and TRBJ2-5; tentative D call: TRBD1 (6 bases). The CDR3 nucleotides read TGTGCCAGCAGCTTACCGACAGGTGTAGAGACCCAGTACTTC. Residues: CASSLPTGVETQYF.